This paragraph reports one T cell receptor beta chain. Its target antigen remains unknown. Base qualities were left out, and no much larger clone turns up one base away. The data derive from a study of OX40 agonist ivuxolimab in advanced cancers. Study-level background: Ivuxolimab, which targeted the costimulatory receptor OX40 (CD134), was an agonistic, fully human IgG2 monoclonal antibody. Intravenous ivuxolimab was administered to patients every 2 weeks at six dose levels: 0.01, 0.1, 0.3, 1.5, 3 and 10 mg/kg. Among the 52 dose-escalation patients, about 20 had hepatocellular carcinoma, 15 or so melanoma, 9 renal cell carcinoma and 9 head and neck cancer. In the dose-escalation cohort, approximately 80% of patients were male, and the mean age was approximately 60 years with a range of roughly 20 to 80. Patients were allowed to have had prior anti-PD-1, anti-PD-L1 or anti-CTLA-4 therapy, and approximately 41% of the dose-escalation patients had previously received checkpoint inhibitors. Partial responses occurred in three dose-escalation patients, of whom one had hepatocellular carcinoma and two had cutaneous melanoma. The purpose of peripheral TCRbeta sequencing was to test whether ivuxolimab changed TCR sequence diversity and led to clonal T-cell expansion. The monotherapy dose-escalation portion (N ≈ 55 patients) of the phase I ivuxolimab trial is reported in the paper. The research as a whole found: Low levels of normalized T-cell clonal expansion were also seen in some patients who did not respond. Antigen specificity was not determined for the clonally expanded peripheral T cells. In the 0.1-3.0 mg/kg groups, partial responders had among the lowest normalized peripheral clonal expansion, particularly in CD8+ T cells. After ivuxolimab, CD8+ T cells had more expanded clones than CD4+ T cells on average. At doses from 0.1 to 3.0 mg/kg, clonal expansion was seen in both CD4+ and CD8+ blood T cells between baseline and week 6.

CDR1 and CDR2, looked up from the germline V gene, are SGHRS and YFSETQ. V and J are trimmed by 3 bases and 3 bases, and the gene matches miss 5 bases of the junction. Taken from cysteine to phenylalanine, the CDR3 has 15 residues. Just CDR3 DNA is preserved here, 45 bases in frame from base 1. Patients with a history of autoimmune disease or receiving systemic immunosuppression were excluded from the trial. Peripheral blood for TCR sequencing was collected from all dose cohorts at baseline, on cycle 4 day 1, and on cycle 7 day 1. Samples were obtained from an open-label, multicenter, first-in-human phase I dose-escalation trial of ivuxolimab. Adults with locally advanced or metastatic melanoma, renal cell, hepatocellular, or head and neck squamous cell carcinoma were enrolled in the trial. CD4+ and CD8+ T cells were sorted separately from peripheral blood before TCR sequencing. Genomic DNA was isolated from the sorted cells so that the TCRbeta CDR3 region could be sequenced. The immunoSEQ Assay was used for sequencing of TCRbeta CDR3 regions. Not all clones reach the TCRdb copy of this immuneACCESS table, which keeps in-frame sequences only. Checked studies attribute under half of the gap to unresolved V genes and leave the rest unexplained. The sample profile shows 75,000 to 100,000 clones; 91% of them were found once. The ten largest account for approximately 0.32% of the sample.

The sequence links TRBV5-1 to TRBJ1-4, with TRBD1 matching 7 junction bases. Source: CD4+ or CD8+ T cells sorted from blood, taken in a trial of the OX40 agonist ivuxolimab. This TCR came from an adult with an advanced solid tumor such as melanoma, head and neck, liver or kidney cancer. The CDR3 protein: CASSWGGTANEKLFF. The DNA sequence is TGCGCCAGCAGCTGGGGCGGGACAGCTAATGAAAAACTGTTTTTT.